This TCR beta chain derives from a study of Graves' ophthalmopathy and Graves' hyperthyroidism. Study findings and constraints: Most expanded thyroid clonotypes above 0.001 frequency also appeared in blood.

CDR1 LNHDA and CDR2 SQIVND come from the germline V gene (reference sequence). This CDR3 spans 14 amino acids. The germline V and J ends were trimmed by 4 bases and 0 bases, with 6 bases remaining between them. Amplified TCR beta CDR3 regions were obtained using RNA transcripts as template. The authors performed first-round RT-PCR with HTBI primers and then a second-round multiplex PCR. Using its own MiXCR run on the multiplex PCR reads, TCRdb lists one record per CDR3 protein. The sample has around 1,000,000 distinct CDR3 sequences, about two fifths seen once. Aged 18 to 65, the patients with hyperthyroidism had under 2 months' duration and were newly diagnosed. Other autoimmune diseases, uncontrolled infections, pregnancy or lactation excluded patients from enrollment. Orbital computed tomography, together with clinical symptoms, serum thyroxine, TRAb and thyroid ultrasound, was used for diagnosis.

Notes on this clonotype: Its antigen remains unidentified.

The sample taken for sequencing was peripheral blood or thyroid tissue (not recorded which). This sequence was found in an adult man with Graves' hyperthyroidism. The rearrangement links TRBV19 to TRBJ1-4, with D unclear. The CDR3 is CASSTTTTNEKLFF. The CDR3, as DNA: TGTGCCAGTAGTACGACTACAACTAATGAAAAACTGTTTTTT. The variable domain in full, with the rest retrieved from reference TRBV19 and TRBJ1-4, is DGGITQSPKYLFRKEGQNVTLSCEQNLNHDAMYWYRQDPGQGLRLIYYSQIVNDFQKGDIAEGYSVSREKKESFPLTVTSAQKNPTAFYLCASSTTTTNEKLFFGSGTQLSVL.